This T cell receptor (beta chain) came from a study of blood T cell repertoires in COVID-19. Background on the study: PBMCs, B-cell-depleted T cells, or T cells were the source of the cDNA or gDNA that made up the material.

Per germline, CDR1 LGHNA and CDR2 YSLEER. The CDR3 spans 16 residues. Deletions cut 0 bases from V and 0 bases from J, with 11 bases between. The authors' processing: Researchers report that nucleated cell counts were estimated from reference gene primer amplification. TCRdb keeps only in-frame clones here, not all; method: immunoSEQ multiplex PCR. That table supplies the V and J calls and clone size; D and trimming were determined from the DNA. The sample has over 600,000 clones, about 90% seen once; the top ten hold roughly 0.25%. This TCR was sampled from a woman aged 18 to 35 with acute or convalescent COVID-19. The chain has TRBV4-3 and TRBJ1-1, with D unresolved. Sequenced input: peripheral blood. Here the CDR3 reads CASSQDLRLLNTEAFF. The CDR3 DNA sequence: TGCGCCAGCAGCCAAGATCTTCGACTCTTGAACACTGAAGCTTTCTTT.